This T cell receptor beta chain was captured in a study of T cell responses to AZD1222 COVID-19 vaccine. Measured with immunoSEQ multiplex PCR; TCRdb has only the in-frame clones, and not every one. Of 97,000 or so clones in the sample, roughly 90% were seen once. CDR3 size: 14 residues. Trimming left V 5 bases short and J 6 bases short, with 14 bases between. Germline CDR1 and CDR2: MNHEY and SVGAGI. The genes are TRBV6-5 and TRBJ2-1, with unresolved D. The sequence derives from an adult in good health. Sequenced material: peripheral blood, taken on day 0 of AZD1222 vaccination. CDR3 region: CASSTDQEINEQFF. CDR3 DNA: TGTGCCAGCAGTACGGACCAAGAGATCAATGAGCAGTTCTTC.